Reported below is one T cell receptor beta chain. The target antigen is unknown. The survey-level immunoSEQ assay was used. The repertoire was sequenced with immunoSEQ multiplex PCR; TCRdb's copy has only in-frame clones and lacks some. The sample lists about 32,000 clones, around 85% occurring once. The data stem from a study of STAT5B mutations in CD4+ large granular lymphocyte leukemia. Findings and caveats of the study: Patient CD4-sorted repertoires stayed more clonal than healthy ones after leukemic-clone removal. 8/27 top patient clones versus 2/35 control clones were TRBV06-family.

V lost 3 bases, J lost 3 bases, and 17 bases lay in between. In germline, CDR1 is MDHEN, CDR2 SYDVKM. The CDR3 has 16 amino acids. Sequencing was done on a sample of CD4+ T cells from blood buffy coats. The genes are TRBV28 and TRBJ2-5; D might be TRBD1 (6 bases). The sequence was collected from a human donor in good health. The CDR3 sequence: CASSLVADSRKETQYF. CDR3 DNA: TGTGCCAGCAGTTTGGTGGCGGACAGCCGAAAAGAGACCCAGTACTTC. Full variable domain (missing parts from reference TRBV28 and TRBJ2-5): DVKVTQSSRYLVKRTGEKVFLECVQDMDHENMFWYRQDPGLGLRLIYFSYDVKMKEKGDIPEGYSVSREKKERFSLILESASTNQTSMYLCASSLVADSRKETQYFGPGTRLLVL.